A selection of T cell receptor beta chains follows, all from one sample in a study of tissue T cells after allogeneic stem cell transplantation. Sequenced by immunoSEQ multiplex PCR; TCRdb stores in-frame clones only, minus some. The data contain 500 to 650 clones, approximately 82% of them seen just once; the ten biggest clones take up approximately 18%. The input for sequencing was liver tissue, taken at autopsy. These receptors were collected from a female patient aged 35-70 years with steroid-refractory graft-versus-host disease after an allogeneic stem cell transplant. Some T cells may have originated in the graft donor. CDR3s include the opening cysteine and the closing phenylalanine or tryptophan. Fields, in order: J gene, clone size, CDR3 length, D gene, V gene, CDR3 DNA, CDR3 protein. The D gene is left open where the match is weak. The size of a clone is reported for some rows only, either as once, few or many, or as a class for expanded clones.

J gene: TRBJ1-1
clone size: hyperexpanded
CDR3 length: 12
D gene: .
V gene: TRBV19
CDR3 DNA: TGTGCCAGTAGTATTAGGAACACTGAAGCTTTCTTT
CDR3 protein: CASSIRNTEAFF

J gene: TRBJ2-7
clone size: .
CDR3 length: 17
D gene: TRBD2
V gene: TRBV6-1
CDR3 DNA: TGTGCCAGCAGTGGACTAGCGGGAGCCTCGGGCTCCTACGAGCAGTACTTC
CDR3 protein: CASSGLAGASGSYEQYF

J gene: TRBJ2-3
clone size: .
CDR3 length: 16
D gene: TRBD2
V gene: TRBV7-9
CDR3 DNA: TGTGCCAGCAGCCCCCATCCTAGCGGGGGTACAGATACGCAGTATTTT
CDR3 protein: CASSPHPSGGTDTQYF

J gene: TRBJ2-7
clone size: .
CDR3 length: 16
D gene: TRBD1
V gene: TRBV6-1
CDR3 DNA: TGTGCCAGCAGTGAACTAAACAGGGGATGGGACCACGAGCAGTACTTC
CDR3 protein: CASSELNRGWDHEQYF

J gene: TRBJ1-6
clone size: .
CDR3 length: 15
D gene: .
V gene: TRBV13
CDR3 DNA: TGTGCCAGCAGCCCCCACGGGGGGCGGGGTTCACCCCTCCACTTT
CDR3 protein: CASSPHGGRGSPLHF

J gene: TRBJ1-5
clone size: .
CDR3 length: 14
D gene: TRBD1
V gene: TRBV19
CDR3 DNA: TGTGCCAGTACCTGGACAGGAGGCAATCAGCCCCAGCATTTT
CDR3 protein: CASTWTGGNQPQHF

J gene: TRBJ2-3
clone size: .
CDR3 length: 16
D gene: TRBD1
V gene: TRBV27
CDR3 DNA: TGTGCCAGCAGTTCATACAGGGGGAGGAGCACAGATACGCAGTATTTT
CDR3 protein: CASSSYRGRSTDTQYF

J gene: TRBJ2-7
clone size: .
CDR3 length: 13
D gene: .
V gene: TRBV12-3/TRBV12-4
CDR3 DNA: TGTGCCAGCAGTTGGCAGGGGTCCTACGAGCAGTACTTC
CDR3 protein: CASSWQGSYEQYF

J gene: TRBJ2-3
clone size: once
CDR3 length: 15
D gene: .
V gene: TRBV10-3
CDR3 DNA: TGTGCCATCAGGGGGACTGCCTCTAGCACAGATACGCAGTATTTT
CDR3 protein: CAIRGTASSTDTQYF

J gene: TRBJ2-1
clone size: .
CDR3 length: 13
D gene: .
V gene: TRBV7-9
CDR3 DNA: TGTGCCAGCAGCTTGAGTGAAAACAATGAGCAGTTCTTC
CDR3 protein: CASSLSENNEQFF

J gene: TRBJ1-5
clone size: .
CDR3 length: 13
D gene: .
V gene: TRBV27
CDR3 DNA: TGTGCCAGCAGCTTTAACCCAAATCAGCCCCAGCATTTT
CDR3 protein: CASSFNPNQPQHF